These 30 T cell receptor beta chains originate from one sample sequenced in a study of blood T cell repertoires in COVID-19. The table came from immunoSEQ multiplex PCR; TCRdb's copy has only in-frame clones and leaves some out. The table lists 150,000 to 200,000 clones, 80% of them singletons. Material for sequencing was PBMCs or T cells enriched from blood (not recorded which). Every receptor here comes from a man aged 35 to 55 who had recovered from COVID-19.

The chain uses TRBV4-1 and TRBJ2-7; unclear D gene. The CDR3 length is 15 residues. CDR1 MGHRA and CDR2 YSYEKL come from the germline V gene. V was pared by 1 base and J by 5 bases, with 15 bases between. CDR3 nucleotides: TGCGCCAGCAGCCAAGTACTACACGCTTCGAACGAGCAGTACTTC. Protein sequence: CASSQVLHASNEQYF.

The chain carries TRBV2 and TRBJ1-1; TRBD1 aligns across 9 bases. The ends lost 6 bases at V and 7 bases at J; junction bases unmatched: 6. Germline CDR1 is SNHLY and CDR2 is FYNNEI. The CDR3 totals 13 residues. CDR3 nucleotides: TGTGCCAGCAGGGGACAGGGAGAAGTTGAAGCTTTCTTT. Protein: CASRGQGEVEAFF.

This clone appeared a few times. The J gene is TRBJ2-6, the V gene TRBV2, with D perhaps TRBD2 (5 bases). Germline V gene data show CDR1 as SNHLY and CDR2 as FYNNEI. The CDR3 sequence is 13 residues long. V was shortened by 8 bases and J by 12 bases, with 17 bases between the two germline ends. The CDR3, as DNA: TGTGCCAGCTCCCCCGGGATGCTGCGCGTCCTGACTTTC. This sequence encodes CASSPGMLRVLTF.

The chain uses TRBV27 and TRBJ1-2, with 10 nucleotides matching TRBD1. The trim removed 5 bases at V and 2 bases at J, leaving 5 bases unmatched. The CDR3 length is 15 residues. Germline-derived CDR1 and CDR2 are MNHEY and SMNVEV (reference sequence). The CDR3 coding sequence is TGTGCCAGCAGTCCCTGGGACAGGGGAAACTATGGCTACACCTTC. Encoded protein: CASSPWDRGNYGYTF.

The chain carries TRBV18 and TRBJ2-2; the match to TRBD2 covers 10 bases. The CDR3 has 17 amino acids. V lost 5 bases and J lost 1; bases outside the gene matches: 7. From germline, CDR1 is KGHSH and CDR2 LQKENI. The CDR3 DNA is TGTGCCAGCTCAAACCTAGCGGGGGTCCTGAACACCGGGGAGCTGTTTTTT. Its protein is CASSNLAGVLNTGELFF. Variable domain in full (rest from reference TRBV18 and TRBJ2-2): NAGVMQNPRHLVRRRGQEARLRCSPMKGHSHVYWYRQLPEEGLKFMVYLQKENIIDESGMPKERFSAEFPKEGPSILRIQQVVRGDSAAYFCASSNLAGVLNTGELFFGEGSRLTVL.

This sequence joins TRBV19 and TRBJ2-7; 8 nucleotides agree with TRBD1. The CDR3 has 15 amino acids. Per germline, CDR1 LNHDA and CDR2 SQIVND (reference sequence). The J segment lost 4 bases and the V segment lost 3 bases, leaving 8 bases of the junction unmatched. Here the CDR3 reads CASSILDRVTYEQYF. CDR3 bases: TGTGCCAGTAGTATCCTGGACAGGGTAACTTACGAGCAGTACTTC.

The chain recombines TRBV12-3 or TRBV12-4 with TRBJ2-1; 10 bases match TRBD1. The J segment lost 15 bases and the V segment lost 0 bases, leaving 5 bases of the junction unmatched. The CDR3 loop spans 13 amino acids. The CDR3 reads CASSLAGTGERFF. CDR3 DNA sequence: TGTGCCAGCAGTTTAGCTGGGACAGGGGAGAGGTTCTTC.

V usage is TRBV6-5 and J usage is TRBJ1-5, with TRBD1 matching over 9 bases. CDR1 and CDR2 (germline): MNHEY, SVGAGI. V gave up 6 bases and J gave up 7 bases; unmatched junction bases: 10. The CDR3 has 15 residues. The chain's CDR3 is CASRDLGTGSQPQHF. DNA for the CDR3: TGTGCCAGCAGGGACCTAGGGACAGGGAGCCAGCCCCAGCATTTT.

The gene calls are TRBV9 and TRBJ2-7, with 7 bases that match TRBD1. The CDR3 runs 16 residues. The germline V gene encodes CDR1 SGDLS and CDR2 YYNGEE. V was clipped by 4 bases and J by 6 bases; unmatched bases: 16. The CDR3 reads CASSPNSGTAAGEQYF. The CDR3, as DNA: TGTGCCAGCAGCCCGAACTCCGGGACAGCCGCCGGCGAGCAGTACTTC.

The genes are TRBV7-9 and TRBJ2-1; D ambiguous. This CDR3 has 11 residues. Looked up from germline, CDR1 is SEHNR and CDR2 is FQNEAQ (reference sequence). V shed 2 bases and J shed 9 bases, with 5 bases lying between them. The CDR3 is CASSLSGEQFF. The CDR3 DNA reads as TGTGCCAGCAGCTTATCCGGTGAGCAGTTCTTC.

The chain uses TRBV11-2 and TRBJ1-1, with TRBD1 as a possible D gene (6 bases). CDR1 and CDR2 from the germline V gene are SGHAT and FQNNGV. Trimming removed 6 bases from V and 1 base from J, with 12 bases in between. The CDR3 contains 14 residues. This chain's CDR3 is CASRQGRSNTEAFF. The CDR3 DNA sequence: TGTGCCAGCAGACAGGGACGCTCGAACACTGAAGCTTTCTTT.

This chain links TRBV24-1 with TRBJ1-5; D might be TRBD1 (5 bases). Trimming removed 7 bases from V and 1 base from J, with 7 bases in between. This CDR3 comprises 13 residues. Germline loops: CDR1 KGHDR, CDR2 SFDVKD. The CDR3: CATRGPSNQPQHF. The CDR3 DNA reads TGTGCCACCAGGGGGCCAAGCAATCAGCCCCAGCATTTT.

The gene calls are TRBV9 and TRBJ2-5; weak D call: TRBD1 (6 bases). The CDR3 consists of 15 residues. The V gene's germline CDR1 is SGDLS and CDR2 YYNGEE. V lost 0 bases, J lost 5 bases, and 14 bases lay in between. CDR3 amino acids: CASSVEGRGRETQYF. The CDR3 coding sequence is TGTGCCAGCAGCGTAGAGGGCAGGGGAAGGGAGACCCAGTACTTC. The full variable domain, its missing parts supplied by reference TRBV9 and TRBJ2-5, is DSGVTQTPKHLITATGQRVTLRCSPRSGDLSVYWYQQSLDQGLQFLIQYYNGEERAKGNILERFSAQQFPDLHSELNLSSLELGDSALYFCASSVEGRGRETQYFGPGTRLLVL.

CDR3 region: CASSQARVDQPQHF. The CDR3 DNA follows: TGTGCCAGCAGCCAAGCTCGCGTGGATCAGCCCCAGCATTTT. V is TRBV4-2 and J is TRBJ1-5, with no clear D. There are 14 residues in the CDR3. Germline lookup yields CDR1 LGHNA and CDR2 YNFKEQ. V dropped 1 base and J dropped 5 bases, with 9 bases sitting between them.

This chain connects TRBV30 to TRBJ1-3; D not resolved. The germline gives CDR1 GTSNPN, CDR2 SVGIG (reference sequence). The CDR3 consists of 17 residues. With 0 bases removed from V and 2 bases from J, the gap between germline ends came to 17 bases. CDR3: CAWSVLDPSSPGNTIYF. CDR3 sequence (DNA): TGTGCCTGGAGTGTACTCGATCCCTCGTCCCCTGGAAACACCATATATTTT.

The genes are TRBV3-1 (or the pseudogene TRBV3-2) and TRBJ2-5, with 7 bases aligning to TRBD1. CDR3 length: 14 residues. The J segment lost 5 bases and the V segment lost 10 bases, leaving 13 bases of the junction unmatched. Germline V gives CDR1 LGHDT, CDR2 YNNKEL (reference sequence). This CDR3 is CATRHMDRQETQYF. As DNA, the CDR3 is TGTGCCACCCGGCACATGGACAGGCAGGAGACCCAGTACTTC.

CDR3 residues: CASSRPGYEQYF. In nucleotides, the CDR3 is TGCGCCAGCAGCCGCCCAGGGTACGAGCAGTACTTC. This chain uses TRBV4-1 with TRBJ2-7; weak D call: TRBD1 (5 bases). Germline values: CDR1 MGHRA, CDR2 YSYEKL. The germline V and J ends were trimmed by 4 bases and 4 bases, with 8 bases remaining between them. The CDR3 is made up of 12 amino acids.

This clone was counted a single time. V is TRBV3-1 (or the pseudogene TRBV3-2) and J is TRBJ2-7; TRBD2 might be the D (7 bases). The germline V gene encodes CDR1 LGHDT and CDR2 YNNKEL (reference sequence). With 1 base removed from V and 3 bases from J, the gap between germline ends came to 13 bases. This CDR3 comprises 15 residues. CDR3 sequence reads: CASSQGVGGRYEQYV. The CDR3 nucleotides read TGTGCCAGCAGCCAAGGGGTCGGGGGGCGCTACGAGCAGTACGTC.

V and J are TRBV6-5 and TRBJ1-6; tentative D call: TRBD1 (6 bases). Germline-derived CDR1 and CDR2 are MNHEY and SVGAGI. Between the trimmed V and J ends, which lost 11 bases and 6 bases, there was a span of 17 bases. This CDR3 spans 14 amino acids. CDR3 sequence reads: CASSGGAGNSPLHF. CDR3 nucleotides: TGTGCCTCCTCGGGGGGCGCGGGTAATTCACCCCTCCACTTT.

J is TRBJ1-3 and V is TRBV6-5, with 8 nucleotides matching TRBD1. This CDR3 region has 15 residues. With 6 bases clipped from V and 6 bases from J, the junction kept 10 bases outside the gene matches. CDR1 is MNHEY and CDR2 is SVGAGI in the germline V gene. The CDR3, as DNA: TGTGCCAGCAGCCGCGGACAGGGCTCCGTAAACACCATATATTTT. Its translation: CASSRGQGSVNTIYF.

A word on this clone: This CDR3 is also generated by other DNA sequences in the sample. The V and J genes are TRBV7-3 and TRBJ2-2; 7 nucleotides agree with TRBD1. Germline V gene sequence: CDR1 SGHTA, CDR2 FQGTGA. CDR3 length: 13 residues. J was trimmed by 6 bases and V by 5 bases; bases with no gene match: 3. The CDR3 spells CASSPQGAGELFF. The CDR3, as DNA: TGTGCCAGCAGCCCGCAGGGGGCCGGGGAGCTGTTTTTT.

The J gene is TRBJ1-5, the V gene TRBV5-8; D is unclear. Trimming took 6 bases from V and 6 from J, leaving 16 bases between them. The CDR3 consists of 14 residues. Looked up from germline, CDR1 is SGHTS and CDR2 is YDEGEE. CDR3 DNA: TGTGCCAGCAACCTCGTGGGAGTGAGTCAGCCCCAGCATTTT. It is translated as CASNLVGVSQPQHF.

The chain uses TRBV19 and TRBJ2-5, with 7 bases fitting TRBD1. Per germline, CDR1 LNHDA and CDR2 SQIVND (reference sequence). CDR3 size: 15 residues. After removal of 5 bases from V and 2 bases from J, the junction contained 8 bases not matched to a gene. The CDR3 coding sequence is TGTGCCAGTAGTCCCATCCCCAGGGGGCAAGAGACCCAGTACTTC. It specifies CASSPIPRGQETQYF.

This CDR3 reads CASRAQGNSNQPQHF. The DNA of the CDR3 is TGTGCCAGCAGGGCTCAGGGGAATAGCAATCAGCCCCAGCATTTT. The chain couples TRBV19 to TRBJ1-5, with D maybe TRBD1 (6 bases). V lost 9 bases and J lost 0, with 15 bases in between. From germline, CDR1 is LNHDA and CDR2 SQIVND (reference sequence). CDR3 length: 15 residues.

The genes are TRBV19 and TRBJ2-7, with a weak D call TRBD2 (5 bases). The V end lost 1 base, the J end lost 2 bases, and 12 bases lay between the germline ends. Germline V CDR1 and CDR2: LNHDA, SQIVND (reference sequence). There are 15 residues in the CDR3. The CDR3, as DNA: TGTGCCAGTAGTATAGGTCCCGGGGAGACCTACGAGCAGTACTTC. It specifies CASSIGPGETYEQYF.

The gene calls are TRBV7-9 and TRBJ2-5; 10 nucleotides line up with TRBD2. The CDR3 sequence is 15 residues long. V lost 5 bases to trimming and J lost 2 bases; unmatched junction nucleotides: 5. Germline loops: CDR1 SEHNR, CDR2 FQNEAQ (reference sequence). Written as DNA, the CDR3 is TGTGCCAGCAGCCAAATACTAGCGGGACAAGAGACCCAGTACTTC. It encodes CASSQILAGQETQYF.

The V gene is TRBV19, the J gene TRBJ2-1; 8 nucleotides agree with TRBD2. The junction had 2 bases not matched to a gene; V was cut back by 4 bases and J by 3 bases. CDR3 length equals 14 residues. CDR1 is LNHDA and CDR2 is SQIVND in the germline V gene (reference sequence). The CDR3 here is CASSKSGGYNEQFF. The CDR3 DNA reads as TGTGCCAGTAGTAAAAGCGGGGGCTACAATGAGCAGTTCTTC.

The chain links TRBV3-1 (or the pseudogene TRBV3-2) to TRBJ1-2, with 9 bases matching TRBD1. CDR3 length: 19 amino acids. V lost 4 bases to trimming and J lost 2 bases; unmatched junction nucleotides: 17. Germline CDR1 and CDR2: LGHDT and YNNKEL (reference sequence). The CDR3 loop reads CASSLFLRDRVGTNYGYTF. In DNA form, the CDR3 reads TGTGCCAGCAGCCTTTTTCTTAGGGACAGGGTGGGTACCAACTATGGCTACACCTTC.

CDR3 sequence (DNA): TGTGCCAGCTCACCGGGCAGGTCTAACGAGCAGTACGTC. Translation: CASSPGRSNEQYV. The chain links TRBV18 to TRBJ2-7; the D is unclear. Trimming pared 3 bases from V and 5 bases from J, leaving 11 bases between. The CDR3 covers 13 residues. In germline, CDR1 is KGHSH, CDR2 LQKENI.

This CDR3 reads CAWSLQGLQETQYF. The CDR3 nucleotides are TGTGCCTGGAGTTTACAGGGTCTCCAAGAGACCCAGTACTTC. V and J are TRBV30 and TRBJ2-5; D perhaps matches TRBD1 (6 bases). Germline CDR1 is GTSNPN and CDR2 is SVGIG (reference sequence). This CDR3 is 14 amino acids long. V was shortened by 2 bases and J by 1 base, with 11 bases between the two germline ends.